The rows below give T cell receptor beta chains drawn from one sample of a study of identical twins. Each CDR3 protein is one row after TCRdb ran MiXCR on the 5' RACE reads. The sample lists approximately 590,000 distinct CDR3 sequences, around a tenth seen once, with around 3.2% in the top ten. A further study also used this sample, focusing on yellow fever vaccine responses in identical twins.

The sequenced sample consisted of PBMCs. The receptor source for this set is a woman aged 18 to 35 in good health. CDR3s include the opening cysteine and the closing phenylalanine or tryptophan. The D gene is left open where the match is weak. Only some rows state a clone size, as once, few, many or a class for expanded clones.

cdr3_length	v_call	j_call	d_call	clone_size	cdr3_aa	cdr3_nt
12	TRBV6-5	TRBJ1-2	NA	NA	CASSYSDRDYTF	TGTGCCAGCAGTTACTCCGACAGAGACTACACCTTC
14	TRBV18	TRBJ2-3	NA	few	CASSPIGNTDTQYF	TGTGCCAGCTCACCGATTGGCAACACAGATACGCAGTATTTT
16	TRBV7-9	TRBJ2-7	TRBD1	NA	CASSLVPGQGNYEQYF	TGTGCCAGCAGCTTAGTACCCGGACAGGGGAACTACGAGCAGTACTTC
16	TRBV6-1	TRBJ2-7	NA	NA	CASSELSSRGLSEQYF	TGTGCCAGCAGTGAATTGTCTAGCCGGGGGCTGTCCGAGCAGTACTTC
15	TRBV10-3	TRBJ2-7	NA	few	CAISERVLNDYEQYF	TGTGCCATCAGTGAACGGGTACTGAACGACTACGAGCAGTACTTC
17	TRBV24-1	TRBJ2-3	NA	NA	CATSGPPGRSLGYTQYF	TGTGCCACCAGTGGTCCCCCGGGGCGATCACTCGGGTATACGCAGTATTTT
16	TRBV10-3	TRBJ2-7	TRBD1	few	CAISEFGQGPPYEQYF	TGTGCCATCAGTGAGTTCGGACAGGGACCTCCCTACGAGCAGTACTTC
10	TRBV6-6	TRBJ1-2	NA	many	CASRAGSYTF	TGTGCCAGCAGGGCCGGAAGCTACACCTTC
16	TRBV29-1	TRBJ2-7	NA	many	CSVEDRSRTADYEQYF	TGCAGCGTTGAAGATCGCTCTCGGACAGCTGACTACGAGCAGTACTTC
14	TRBV20-1	TRBJ1-2	NA	few	CSAQINPPHYGYTF	TGCAGTGCCCAGATTAATCCCCCTCACTATGGCTACACCTTC
16	TRBV14	TRBJ2-1	NA	NA	CASSQDFRLGANEQFF	TGTGCCAGCAGCCAAGACTTTCGACTAGGGGCCAATGAGCAGTTCTTC
15	TRBV28	TRBJ1-1	TRBD1	few	CASSSRTGPNTEAFF	TGTGCCAGCAGTTCGCGGACAGGGCCTAACACTGAAGCTTTCTTT
18	TRBV4-2	TRBJ2-3	TRBD1	NA	CASSQDQRTGTGTDTQYF	TGTGCCAGCAGCCAAGATCAACGGACAGGCACAGGTACAGATACGCAGTATTTT
16	TRBV6-1	TRBJ2-1	TRBD2	NA	CASSRLAGGPHNEQFF	TGTGCCAGCAGCCGACTCGCGGGAGGGCCCCACAATGAGCAGTTCTTC
13	TRBV6-6	TRBJ2-7	TRBD1	few	CASSYVDRAEQYF	TGTGCCAGCAGTTATGTCGACAGGGCCGAGCAGTACTTC
13	TRBV7-3	TRBJ1-5	NA	many	CASSLQMNQPQHF	TGTGCCAGCAGCTTACAAATGAATCAGCCCCAGCATTTT
16	TRBV11-1	TRBJ2-2	TRBD1	many	CASSYTTGGNTGELFF	TGTGCCAGCAGCTATACGACAGGGGGGAACACCGGGGAGCTGTTTTTT
15	TRBV5-1	TRBJ1-1	NA	few	CASSSPGQWNTEAFF	TGCGCCAGCAGCTCGCCGGGACAATGGAACACTGAAGCTTTCTTT
18	TRBV5-1	TRBJ2-6	TRBD1	few	CASSLRDSFSSGANVLTF	TGCGCCAGCAGCCTCCGGGACAGCTTTAGCTCTGGGGCCAACGTCCTGACTTTC
13	TRBV12-3/TRBV12-4	TRBJ2-7	NA	many	CASSSEAPYEQYF	TGTGCCAGCAGTTCCGAAGCGCCCTACGAGCAGTACTTC
16	TRBV5-1	TRBJ1-2	NA	few	CASSLAPRRGAFGYTF	TGCGCCAGCAGCTTGGCCCCTCGAAGGGGCGCTTTTGGCTACACCTTC
14	TRBV3-1	TRBJ2-7	NA	many	CASSQIELAYEQYF	TGTGCCAGCAGCCAAATCGAACTAGCTTACGAGCAGTACTTC
14	TRBV5-1	TRBJ2-3	TRBD2	many	CASSPAGKTDTQYF	TGCGCCAGCAGCCCAGCGGGAAAGACAGATACGCAGTATTTT
15	TRBV6-1	TRBJ2-5	NA	NA	CATTLTLRPLGTQYF	TGTGCCACCACCCTTACCCTTAGACCCCTGGGCACCCAGTACTTC
17	TRBV24-1	TRBJ1-5	TRBD1	many	CATSDAKQGYSNQPQHF	TGTGCCACCAGTGATGCGAAACAGGGGTATAGCAATCAGCCCCAGCATTTT
14	TRBV28	TRBJ2-7	TRBD2	many	CASRRLAGLVEQYF	TGTGCCAGCAGACGACTAGCGGGGCTGGTCGAGCAGTACTTC
11	TRBV6-2/TRBV6-3	TRBJ1-5	NA	NA	CASSPGKPQHF	TGTGCCAGCAGTCCGGGAAAGCCCCAGCATTTT
13	TRBV29-1	TRBJ2-1	TRBD2	once	CSGDGGVVNEQFF	TGCAGCGGGGACGGGGGGGTAGTCAATGAGCAGTTCTTC